A single sample gave rise to the 10 T cell receptor beta chains below, sequenced in a study of human T cells and chemical hapten exposure (dated by TCRdb to the early 2020s). To prepare the library, RACE was applied. Sequenced on a NextSeq 500. Using fastp at Q25 and MiXCR, TCRdb reprocessed the public reads and kept productive beta chains. Every distinct CDR3 protein forms one entry, paired with its most common genes and DNA. The sample profile shows under 130,000 distinct CDR3 sequences; approximately 9.9% of them were found once. The ten largest clonotypes hold approximately 4% of the sample. Explained via the paper, the time point label denotes: patch test 1, 2 weeks after DPC sensitization. Per the publication, the treatment or condition label means: therapeutic diphenylcyclopropenone sensitization with weekly scalp DPC. The sample here was whole blood, taken in connection with sensitization to the hapten diphenylcyclopropenone (DPC). These receptors were obtained from a woman aged 35 to 49 with alopecia areata. Some clones in this sample may be carry-over from other donors' samples.

This clonotype was found a few times. This chain uses TRBV28 with TRBJ1-2; D gene ambiguous. CDR1 and CDR2 (germline): MDHEN, SYDVKM. Between the trimmed V and J ends, which lost 6 bases and 1 base, there was a span of 9 bases. The CDR3 extends over 13 amino acids. The CDR3 loop reads CASSPPDNYGYTF. The CDR3 region has the DNA TGTGCCAGCAGCCCACCGGATAACTATGGCTACACCTTC.

This clonotype was detected ten times or more. V usage is TRBV3-1 and J usage is TRBJ2-1, with TRBD2 matching 9 bases. Unmatched junction bases numbered 14, after V lost 4 bases and J lost 1 base. The CDR3 runs 19 residues. CDR1 is LGHDT and CDR2 is YNNKEL in the germline V gene (reference sequence). This CDR3 is CASSRRVSPAGGSYNEQFF. The CDR3 nucleotides are TGTGCCAGCAGCCGTCGAGTATCCCCGGCGGGAGGGTCCTACAATGAGCAGTTCTTC.

This clonotype was seen at least ten times. V usage is TRBV11-2 and J usage is TRBJ2-7; 8 nucleotides match TRBD1. V lost 2 bases to trimming and J lost 7 bases; unmatched junction nucleotides: 13. The germline V gene encodes CDR1 SGHAT and CDR2 FQNNGV. This CDR3 has 16 amino acids. This CDR3 is CASSLTSGQGAGEQYF. The CDR3 nucleotides are TGTGCCAGCAGCTTAACGTCTGGGCAGGGGGCGGGAGAGCAGTACTTC.

This clonotype was observed at least ten times. The V and J genes are TRBV20-1 and TRBJ1-2; a possible D gene is TRBD1 (5 bases). Trimming took 6 bases from V and 0 from J, leaving 20 bases between them. The CDR3 length is 16 residues. Per germline, CDR1 DFQATT and CDR2 SNEGSKA (reference sequence). The CDR3, as DNA: TGCAGTGCCAAAGGTGGAGGGGCCTCTACTAACTATGGCTACACCTTC. Residues: CSAKGGGASTNYGYTF.

This clonotype was observed a few times. The J gene is TRBJ1-5, the V gene TRBV28; D gene unclear. CDR1 and CDR2 from the germline V gene are MDHEN and SYDVKM. The V gene lost 2 bases and the J gene lost 2 bases, with 13 bases spanning the gap. The CDR3 extends over 16 amino acids. This chain's CDR3 is CASSLPLGIGNQPQHF. The CDR3 coding sequence is TGTGCCAGCAGTTTACCCCTGGGGATTGGCAATCAGCCCCAGCATTTT.

There are a few counts of this clonotype. V is TRBV7-2 and J is TRBJ2-7; 9 bases are shared with TRBD2. V shed 1 base and J 5 bases; nucleotides not matched to a gene: 6. The CDR3 has 15 amino acids. Germline values: CDR1 SGHTA, CDR2 FQGNSA. CDR3 nucleotide sequence: TGTGCCAGCAGCTTAGGCGAGCGGGAGGTGGACGAGCAGTACTTC. This translates into CASSLGEREVDEQYF. The full variable domain, completed using reference TRBV7-2 and TRBJ2-7, is GAGVSQSPSNKVTEKGKDVELRCDPISGHTALYWYRQSLGQGLEFLIYFQGNSAPDKSGLPSDRFSAERTGGSVSTLTIQRTQQEDSAVYLCASSLGEREVDEQYFGPGTRLTVT.

V usage is TRBV27 and J usage is TRBJ1-6; 7 bases agree with TRBD1. The CDR3 spans 15 residues. The V and J ends lost 8 bases and 4 bases, in that order; junction bases with no gene match: 8. Per germline, CDR1 MNHEY and CDR2 SMNVEV (reference sequence). This chain's CDR3 is CASYDRASYNSPLHF. The CDR3 nucleotides are TGTGCCAGCTATGACAGGGCCTCTTATAATTCACCCCTCCACTTT.

This clonotype came up many times. The rearrangement uses TRBV29-1 and TRBJ1-5; 7 bases fit TRBD1. CDR1 is SQVTM, CDR2 ANQGSEA, per germline. The V and J ends lost 0 bases and 0 bases, in that order; junction bases with no gene match: 14. This CDR3 spans 19 amino acids. CDR3 sequence: CSVEEIDRAGFYSNQPQHF. The CDR3 DNA reads as TGCAGCGTTGAAGAAATAGACAGGGCCGGCTTTTATAGCAATCAGCCCCAGCATTTT.

This chain uses TRBV29-1 with TRBJ2-7; maybe TRBD1 (6 bases). Germline CDR1 and CDR2: SQVTM and ANQGSEA. The germline V and J ends were trimmed by 7 bases and 5 bases, with 15 bases remaining between them. The CDR3 is 12 residues long. The chain's CDR3 is CSATGKGDEQYF. Here the CDR3 DNA reads TGCAGCGCCACAGGGAAGGGGGACGAGCAGTACTTC.

The chain uses TRBV2 and TRBJ1-2, with TRBD1 matching 7 bases. Looked up from germline, CDR1 is SNHLY and CDR2 is FYNNEI. This CDR3 spans 14 amino acids. The trim removed 6 bases at V and 3 bases at J, leaving 7 bases unmatched. This chain's CDR3 is CASSDYGTDYGYTF. As DNA, the CDR3 is TGTGCCAGCAGCGACTATGGGACAGACTATGGCTACACCTTC. The entire variable domain, with the rest obtained from reference TRBV2 and TRBJ1-2, is as follows: EPEVTQTPSHQVTQMGQEVILRCVPISNHLYFYWYRQILGQKVEFLVSFYNNEISEKSEIFDDQFSVERPDGSNFTLKIRSTKLEDSAMYFCASSDYGTDYGYTFGSGTRLTVV.